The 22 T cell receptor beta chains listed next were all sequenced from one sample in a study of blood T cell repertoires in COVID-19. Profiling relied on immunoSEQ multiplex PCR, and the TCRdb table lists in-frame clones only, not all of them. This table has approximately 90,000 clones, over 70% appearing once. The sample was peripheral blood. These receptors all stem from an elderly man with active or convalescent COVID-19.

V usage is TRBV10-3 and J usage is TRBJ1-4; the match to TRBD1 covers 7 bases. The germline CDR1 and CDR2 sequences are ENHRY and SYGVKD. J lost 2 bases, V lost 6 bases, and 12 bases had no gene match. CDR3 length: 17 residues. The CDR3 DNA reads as TGTGCCATCAGCGCCGGCGGCAGGGGGTCGACTAATGAAAAACTGTTTTTT. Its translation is CAISAGGRGSTNEKLFF.

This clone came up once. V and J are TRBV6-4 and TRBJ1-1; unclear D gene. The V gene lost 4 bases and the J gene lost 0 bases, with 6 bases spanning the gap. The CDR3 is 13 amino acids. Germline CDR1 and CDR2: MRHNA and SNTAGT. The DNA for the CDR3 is TGTGCCAGCAGTGCGACAATGAACACTGAAGCTTTCTTT. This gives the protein CASSATMNTEAFF.

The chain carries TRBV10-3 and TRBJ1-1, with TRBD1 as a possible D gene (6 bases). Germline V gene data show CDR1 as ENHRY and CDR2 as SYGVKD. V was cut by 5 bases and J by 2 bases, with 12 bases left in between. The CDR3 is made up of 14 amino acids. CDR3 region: CAISTGTANTEAFF. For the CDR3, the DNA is TGTGCCATCAGTACAGGGACGGCCAACACTGAAGCTTTCTTT.

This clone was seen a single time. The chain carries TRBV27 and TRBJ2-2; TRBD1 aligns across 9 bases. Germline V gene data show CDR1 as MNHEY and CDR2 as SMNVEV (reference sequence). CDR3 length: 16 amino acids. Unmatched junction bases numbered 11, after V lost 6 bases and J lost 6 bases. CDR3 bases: TGTGCCAGCAGCTCTCCACGGGACAGGGCCTCCGGGGAGCTGTTTTTT. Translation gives CASSSPRDRASGELFF.

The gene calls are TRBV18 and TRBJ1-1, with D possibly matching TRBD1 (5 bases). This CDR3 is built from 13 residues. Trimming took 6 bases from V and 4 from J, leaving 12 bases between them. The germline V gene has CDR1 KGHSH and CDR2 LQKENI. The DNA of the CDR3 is TGTGCCAGCTCCCCCCAGGGAGGCACTGAAGCTTTCTTT. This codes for CASSPQGGTEAFF. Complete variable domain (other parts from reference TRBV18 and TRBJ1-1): NAGVMQNPRHLVRRRGQEARLRCSPMKGHSHVYWYRQLPEEGLKFMVYLQKENIIDESGMPKERFSAEFPKEGPSILRIQQVVRGDSAAYFCASSPQGGTEAFFGQGTRLTVV.

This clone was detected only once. CDR3 sequence reads: CASSRGNEQYF. CDR3 bases: TGTGCCAGCAGCAGGGGCAACGAGCAGTACTTC. The chain has TRBV25-1 and TRBJ2-7; maybe TRBD1 (6 bases). V was trimmed by 6 bases and J by 5 bases, leaving 8 bases between them. The CDR3 covers 11 residues. Per the germline V gene, CDR1 is MGHDK and CDR2 is SYGVNS.

The CDR3 DNA reads as TGCAGCGTACGTAGTGGCAATCAGCCCCAGCATTTT. Translating gives CSVRSGNQPQHF. V gene TRBV29-1 combines with J gene TRBJ1-5; D gene ambiguous. The CDR3 sequence is 12 residues long. Germline V CDR1 and CDR2: SQVTM, ANQGSEA. V lost 6 bases and J 2 bases, leaving 8 bases between the germline ends.

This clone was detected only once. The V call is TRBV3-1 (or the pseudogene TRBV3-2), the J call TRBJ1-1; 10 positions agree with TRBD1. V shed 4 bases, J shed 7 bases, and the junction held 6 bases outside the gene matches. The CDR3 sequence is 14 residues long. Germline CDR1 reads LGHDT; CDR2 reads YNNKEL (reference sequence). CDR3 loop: CASSPRDRGNEAFF. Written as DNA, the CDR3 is TGTGCCAGCAGCCCCCGGGACAGGGGAAATGAAGCTTTCTTT.

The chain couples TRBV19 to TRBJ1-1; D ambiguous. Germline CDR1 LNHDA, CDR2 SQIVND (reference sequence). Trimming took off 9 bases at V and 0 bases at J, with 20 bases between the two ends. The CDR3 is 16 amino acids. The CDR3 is CARPPGERVMNTEAFF. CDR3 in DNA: TGTGCCAGGCCCCCGGGAGAAAGAGTTATGAACACTGAAGCTTTCTTT.

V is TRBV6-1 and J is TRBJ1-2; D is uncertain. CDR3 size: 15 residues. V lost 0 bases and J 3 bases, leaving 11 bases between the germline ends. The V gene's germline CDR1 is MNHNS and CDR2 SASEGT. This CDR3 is CASSEAVYSYYGYTF. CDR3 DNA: TGTGCCAGCAGTGAAGCGGTCTACTCCTACTATGGCTACACCTTC.

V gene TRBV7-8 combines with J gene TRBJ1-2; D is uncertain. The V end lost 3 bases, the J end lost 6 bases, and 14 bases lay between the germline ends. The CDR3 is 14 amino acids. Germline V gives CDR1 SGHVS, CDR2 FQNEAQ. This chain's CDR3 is CASSFLGFRDGYTF. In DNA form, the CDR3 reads TGTGCCAGCAGCTTTCTCGGGTTTCGGGATGGCTACACCTTC.

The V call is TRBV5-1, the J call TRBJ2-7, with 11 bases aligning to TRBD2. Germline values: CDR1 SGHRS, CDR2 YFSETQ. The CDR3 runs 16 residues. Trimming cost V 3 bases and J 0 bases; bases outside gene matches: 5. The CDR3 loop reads CASSSSGGPNSYEQYF. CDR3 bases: TGCGCCAGCAGCTCTAGCGGGGGGCCCAACTCCTACGAGCAGTACTTC.

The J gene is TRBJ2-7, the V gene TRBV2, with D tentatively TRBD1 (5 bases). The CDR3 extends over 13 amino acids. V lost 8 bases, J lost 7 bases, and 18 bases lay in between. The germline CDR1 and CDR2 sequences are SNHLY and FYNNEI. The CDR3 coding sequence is TGTGCCAGCCTTAGACAGTCCGCTGGGGAGCAGTACTTC. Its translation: CASLRQSAGEQYF.

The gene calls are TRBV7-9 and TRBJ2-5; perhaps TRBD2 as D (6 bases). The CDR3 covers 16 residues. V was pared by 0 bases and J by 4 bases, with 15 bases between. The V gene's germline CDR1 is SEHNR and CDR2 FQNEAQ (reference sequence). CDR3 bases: TGTGCCAGCAGCTTAGCCATTTCGGTGGGAGGAGAGACCCAGTACTTC. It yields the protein CASSLAISVGGETQYF.

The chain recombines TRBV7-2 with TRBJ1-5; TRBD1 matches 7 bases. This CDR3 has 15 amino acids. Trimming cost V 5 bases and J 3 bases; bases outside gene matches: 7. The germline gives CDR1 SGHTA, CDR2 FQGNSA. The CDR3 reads CASSPIQGVNQPQHF. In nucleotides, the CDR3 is TGTGCCAGCAGCCCTATTCAGGGGGTCAATCAGCCCCAGCATTTT. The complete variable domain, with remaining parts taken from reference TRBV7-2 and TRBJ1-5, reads GAGVSQSPSNKVTEKGKDVELRCDPISGHTALYWYRQSLGQGLEFLIYFQGNSAPDKSGLPSDRFSAERTGGSVSTLTIQRTQQEDSAVYLCASSPIQGVNQPQHFGDGTRLSIL.

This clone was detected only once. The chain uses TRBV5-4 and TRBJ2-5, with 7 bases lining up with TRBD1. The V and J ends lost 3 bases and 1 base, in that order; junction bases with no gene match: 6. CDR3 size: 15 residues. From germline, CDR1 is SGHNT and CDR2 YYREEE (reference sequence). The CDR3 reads CASSSGQSSQETQYF. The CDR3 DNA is TGTGCCAGCAGCTCGGGACAGTCGTCCCAAGAGACCCAGTACTTC.

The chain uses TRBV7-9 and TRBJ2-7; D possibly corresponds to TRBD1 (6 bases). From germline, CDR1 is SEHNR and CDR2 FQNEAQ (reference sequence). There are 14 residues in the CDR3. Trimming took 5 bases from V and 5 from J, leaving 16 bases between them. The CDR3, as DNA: TGTGCCAGCAGCCCTGCCAGGGGATTAAACGAGCAGTACTTC. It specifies CASSPARGLNEQYF.

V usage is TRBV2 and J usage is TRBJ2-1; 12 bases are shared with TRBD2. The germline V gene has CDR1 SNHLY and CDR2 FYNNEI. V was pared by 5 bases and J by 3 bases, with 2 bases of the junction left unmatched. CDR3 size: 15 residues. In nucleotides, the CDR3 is TGTGCCAGCAGTCCACTAGCGGGGGGCTACAATGAGCAGTTCTTC. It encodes CASSPLAGGYNEQFF.

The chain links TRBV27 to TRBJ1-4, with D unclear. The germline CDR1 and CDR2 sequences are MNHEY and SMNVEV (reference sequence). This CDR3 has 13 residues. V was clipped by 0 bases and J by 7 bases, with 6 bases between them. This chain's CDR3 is CASSLSRGEKLFF. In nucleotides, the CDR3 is TGTGCCAGCAGTTTATCCCGGGGTGAAAAACTGTTTTTT.

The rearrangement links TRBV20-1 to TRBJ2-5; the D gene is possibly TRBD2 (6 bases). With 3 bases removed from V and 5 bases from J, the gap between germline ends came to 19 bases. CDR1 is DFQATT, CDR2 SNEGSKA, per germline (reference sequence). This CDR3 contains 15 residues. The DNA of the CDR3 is TGCAGTGCTAGTCCCCTTCAGCGGGCCCCCGAGACCCAGTACTTC. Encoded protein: CSASPLQRAPETQYF.

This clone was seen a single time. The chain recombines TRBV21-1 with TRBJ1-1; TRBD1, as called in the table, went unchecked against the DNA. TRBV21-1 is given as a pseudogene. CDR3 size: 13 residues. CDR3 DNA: TGTGCCAGCAGCTCTAGGGGGAACACTGAAGCTTTCTTT. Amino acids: CASSSRGNTEAFF.

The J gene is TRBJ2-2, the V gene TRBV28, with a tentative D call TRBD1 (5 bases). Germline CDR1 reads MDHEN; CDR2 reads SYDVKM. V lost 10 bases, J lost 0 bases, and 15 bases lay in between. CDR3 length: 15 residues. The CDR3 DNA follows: TGTGCCACCCAGTTTGGGGCACCGAACACCGGGGAGCTGTTTTTT. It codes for CATQFGAPNTGELFF.